The T cell receptor (beta chain) described here comes from a study of PD-1 blockade in classical Hodgkin lymphoma. Study overall: Intravenous nivolumab at 3 mg/kg was given to patients every 2 weeks. Notes on the study in general: A significant rise in TCR diversity was seen by C4D1 for CD4+ cells but not for CD8+ cells. The authors have not defined what causes the repertoire differences, possibly disease activity or prior therapy. Newly diagnosed patients and complete responders had comparable diversity at baseline.

Noted time point: cycle 4 day 1 (C4D1), after more than 5 weeks of nivolumab. Every patient relapsed after autologous stem cell transplantation, and brentuximab vedotin exposure varied. To note about this clone: Its specificity is unknown.

CDR1 is MNHNY and CDR2 is SVGAGI in the germline V gene (reference sequence). V dropped 2 bases and J dropped 2 bases, with 6 bases sitting between them. The CDR3 loop spans 13 amino acids. Data came from immunoSEQ multiplex PCR; TCRdb stores just in-frame clones and leaves some out. Among over 75,000 clones listed, over 75% were seen once. This TCR was sampled from a human donor with classical Hodgkin lymphoma. This specimen consisted of peripheral blood mononuclear cells (PBMCs), obtained before the fourth cycle of nivolumab. This chain joins TRBV6-6 and TRBJ1-1; no reliable D call. The DNA of the CDR3 is TGTGCCAGCAGTTACGATGCCAACACTGAAGCTTTCTTT. Translation: CASSYDANTEAFF.